Each of the 2 T cell receptor beta chains below was sequenced from the same sample in a study of control samples from healthy donors and cancer patients (dated by TCRdb to the early 2020s). The library was built by means of the immunoSEQ multiplex PCR assay. Here the immuneACCESS table is served through TCRdb, limited to in-frame sequences with V and J called. Missing clones are a known gap in these copies; in checked studies unresolved V genes cover under half, and the rest lacks a known reason. The sample table records roughly 45,000 clones; over 85% of these occur just once. The ten largest clones capture roughly 0.8% of the sample. Sequencing was done on a sample of PBMCs. These receptors all stem from a man in his thirties or forties with colorectal cancer.

This chain uses TRBV5-4 with TRBJ1-1, with D possibly matching TRBD1 (6 bases). Trimming removed 5 bases at V and 5 bases at J, with 16 bases between. This CDR3 is 14 amino acids long. Germline CDR1 and CDR2: SGHNT and YYREEE (reference sequence). In nucleotides, the CDR3 is TGTGCCAGCAGTCTCCGGGGGCGCCCTACTGAAGCTTTCTTT. Protein product: CASSLRGRPTEAFF.

The chain recombines TRBV19 with TRBJ2-2; D is unclear. The CDR3 is made up of 13 amino acids. V was clipped by 6 bases and J by 14 bases, with 19 bases between them. The V gene's germline CDR1 is LNHDA and CDR2 SQIVND (reference sequence). The DNA for the CDR3 is TGTGCCAGTAGCCCTCTGGGGTGGGTAGCCCTGTTTTTT. It codes for CASSPLGWVALFF.